This T cell receptor (beta chain) was identified in a study of patients and donors after allogeneic stem cell transplantation. The CDR3 is made up of 15 amino acids. V was clipped by 5 bases and J by 3 bases, with 14 bases between them. In germline, CDR1 is SEHNR, CDR2 FQNEAQ (reference sequence). TCRdb re-analysed the RT-PCR reads in MiXCR, keeping a single row per CDR3 protein. The table lists around 150,000 distinct CDR3 sequences, 25% to 35% of them singletons. Sequencing used blood, either unsorted or a sorted T cell fraction (not recorded which). This clonotype was sampled from a human donor who was either an allogeneic HSCT recipient or a stem cell or donor lymphocyte infusion donor (not recorded which). It is not recorded whose cells these are; they may come from a transplant donor. The chain links TRBV7-9 to TRBJ2-1; either TRBD1 or TRBD2 may fit D (5 bases each). CDR3 coding DNA: TGTGCCAGCAGCCCCCAGGGACGGATCTACAATGAGCAGTTCTTC. It codes for CASSPQGRIYNEQFF. Based on the CDR3 plus reference TRBV7-9 and TRBJ2-1, the full variable domain is DTGVSQNPRHKITKRGQNVTFRCDPISEHNRLYWYRQTLGQGPEFLTYFQNEAQLEKSRLLSDRFSAERPKGSFSTLEIQRTEQGDSAMYLCASSPQGRIYNEQFFGPGTRLTVL.